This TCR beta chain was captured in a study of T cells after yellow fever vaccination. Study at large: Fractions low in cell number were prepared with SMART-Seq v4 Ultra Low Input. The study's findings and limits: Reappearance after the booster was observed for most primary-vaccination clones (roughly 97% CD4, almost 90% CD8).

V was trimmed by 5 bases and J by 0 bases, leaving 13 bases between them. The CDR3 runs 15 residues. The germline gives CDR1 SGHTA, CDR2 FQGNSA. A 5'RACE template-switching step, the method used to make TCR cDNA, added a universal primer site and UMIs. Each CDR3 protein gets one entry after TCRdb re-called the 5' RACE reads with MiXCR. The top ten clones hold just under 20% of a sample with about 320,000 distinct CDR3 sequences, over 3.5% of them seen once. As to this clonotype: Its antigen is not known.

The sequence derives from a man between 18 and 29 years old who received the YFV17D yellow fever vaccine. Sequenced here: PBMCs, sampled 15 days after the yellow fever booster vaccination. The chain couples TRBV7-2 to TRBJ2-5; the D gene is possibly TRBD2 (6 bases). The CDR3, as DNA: TGTGCCAGCAGCCCGTTAGGAGGGTACCAAGAGACCCAGTACTTC. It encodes CASSPLGGYQETQYF.